This T cell receptor beta chain was captured by sequencing in a study of blood T cells in healthy people across ages. As to this clonotype: The antigen remains undetermined.

Broader study findings: Per million T cells, the diversity of TCR beta decreased roughly linearly as age advanced. The diversity estimates, figures obtained from one million T cells, were considered underestimates.

Germline CDR1 SQVTM, CDR2 ANQGSEA. V was pared by 4 bases and J by 3 bases, with 3 bases of the junction left unmatched. The CDR3 has 13 amino acids. It was with a sample-barcoded 5' primer and a J-beta primer mix that a second PCR of roughly 7 to 12 cycles was run. TCRdb re-derived calls from the 5' RACE reads in MiXCR, one entry per CDR3 protein. The sample lists 850,000 to 1,300,000 distinct CDR3 sequences, roughly 45% occurring once. The sequenced sample was blood. This clonotype was obtained from an older woman in good health. The J gene is TRBJ2-1, the V gene TRBV29-1; 7 nucleotides match TRBD2. CDR3 in amino acids: CSVVGGDYNEQFF. As DNA, the CDR3 is TGCAGCGTTGTTGGGGGGGACTACAATGAGCAGTTCTTC.